This TCR beta chain was captured by sequencing in a study of shared clonotypes between healthy human individuals. At the level of the study: For every donor, three CD4 naive, three CD4 memory, two CD8 naive and one CD8 memory plates were used.

Methods used by the authors: ImmunoSEQ yielded junction-only sequences lacking quality scores, so filtering differed. Clones were sequenced by immunoSEQ multiplex PCR, and TCRdb holds only the in-frame ones, with some missing. For V, J and clone size, that table is used; D and trimming come from the DNA. The data show roughly 1,000,000 clones, approximately 78% seen once. V was clipped by 7 bases and J by 3 bases; unmatched bases: 5. CDR1 SGHRS and CDR2 YFSETQ come from the germline V gene. This CDR3 comprises 13 residues. The sequencing sample was made of memory CD4+ T cells from PBMCs. The subset here: CD45RA-negative fraction. The chain links TRBV5-1 to TRBJ1-2, with 8 bases aligning to TRBD1. The receptor was derived from a man younger than 35 in good health. Some clones in this sample may be carry-over from other donors' samples. CDR3 DNA: TGCGCCAGCGCATTACAGGGGGACTATGGCTACACCTTC. Translated: CASALQGDYGYTF.